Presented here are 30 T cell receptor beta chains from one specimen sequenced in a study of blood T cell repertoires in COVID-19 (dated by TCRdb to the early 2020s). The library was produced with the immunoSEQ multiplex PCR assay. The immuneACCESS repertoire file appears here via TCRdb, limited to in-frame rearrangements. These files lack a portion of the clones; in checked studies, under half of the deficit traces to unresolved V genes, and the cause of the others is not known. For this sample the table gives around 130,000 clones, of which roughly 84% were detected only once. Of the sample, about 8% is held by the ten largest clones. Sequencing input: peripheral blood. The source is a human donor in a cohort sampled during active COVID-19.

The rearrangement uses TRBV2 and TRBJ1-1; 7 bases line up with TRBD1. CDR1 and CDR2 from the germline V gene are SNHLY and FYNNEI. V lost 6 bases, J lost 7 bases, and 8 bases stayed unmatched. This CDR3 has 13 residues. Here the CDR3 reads CASRKDRVVEAFF. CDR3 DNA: TGTGCCAGCAGGAAAGACAGGGTAGTTGAAGCTTTCTTT.

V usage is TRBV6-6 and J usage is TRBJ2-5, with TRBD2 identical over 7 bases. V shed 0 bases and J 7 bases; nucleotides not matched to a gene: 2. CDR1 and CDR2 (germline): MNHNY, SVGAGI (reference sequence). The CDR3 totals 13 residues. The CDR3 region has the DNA TGTGCCAGCAGTTACTCGGCGGGAGTGACCCAGTACTTC. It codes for CASSYSAGVTQYF.

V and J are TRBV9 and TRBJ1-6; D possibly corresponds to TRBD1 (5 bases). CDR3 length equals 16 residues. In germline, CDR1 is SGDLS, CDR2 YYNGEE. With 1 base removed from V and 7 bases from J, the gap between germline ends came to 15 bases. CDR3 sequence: CASSVSPGLGNSPLHF. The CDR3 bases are TGTGCCAGCAGCGTATCACCGGGACTCGGGAATTCACCCCTCCACTTT.

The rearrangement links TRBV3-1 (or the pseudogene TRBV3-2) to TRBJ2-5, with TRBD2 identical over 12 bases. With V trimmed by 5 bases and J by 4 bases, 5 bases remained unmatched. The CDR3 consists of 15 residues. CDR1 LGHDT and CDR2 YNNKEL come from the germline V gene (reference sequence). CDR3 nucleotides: TGTGCCAGCAGCTACCTAGCGGGGGGGACAGAGACCCAGTACTTC. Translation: CASSYLAGGTETQYF.

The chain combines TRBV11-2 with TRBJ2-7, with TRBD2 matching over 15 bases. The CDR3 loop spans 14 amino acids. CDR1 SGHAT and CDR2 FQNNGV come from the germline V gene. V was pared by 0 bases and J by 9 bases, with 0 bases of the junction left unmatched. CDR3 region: CASSLEGLAGGQYF. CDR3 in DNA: TGTGCCAGCAGCTTAGAGGGACTAGCGGGGGGGCAGTACTTC. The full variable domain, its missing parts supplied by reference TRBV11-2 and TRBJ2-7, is EAGVAQSPRYKIIEKRQSVAFWCNPISGHATLYWYQQILGQGPKLLIQFQNNGVVDDSQLPKDRFSAERLKGVDSTLKIQPAKLEDSAVYLCASSLEGLAGGQYFGPGTRLTVT.

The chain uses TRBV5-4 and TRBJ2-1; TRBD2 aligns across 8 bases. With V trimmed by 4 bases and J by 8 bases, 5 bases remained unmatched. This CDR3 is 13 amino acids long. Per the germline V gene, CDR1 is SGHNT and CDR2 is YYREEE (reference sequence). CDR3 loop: CASSLRGAYEQFF. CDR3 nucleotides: TGTGCCAGCAGCCTGCGGGGGGCATATGAGCAGTTCTTC.

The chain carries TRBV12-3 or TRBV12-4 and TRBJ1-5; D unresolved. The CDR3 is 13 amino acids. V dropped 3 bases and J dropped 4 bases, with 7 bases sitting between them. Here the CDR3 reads CASSLSPNQPQHF. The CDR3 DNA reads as TGTGCCAGCAGTTTGAGCCCGAATCAGCCCCAGCATTTT.

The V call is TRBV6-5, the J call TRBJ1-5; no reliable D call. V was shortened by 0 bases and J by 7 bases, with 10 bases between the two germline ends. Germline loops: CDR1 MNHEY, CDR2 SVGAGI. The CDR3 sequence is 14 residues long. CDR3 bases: TGTGCCAGCAGTTACTCGAATGCGGGGCAGCCCCAGCATTTT. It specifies CASSYSNAGQPQHF.

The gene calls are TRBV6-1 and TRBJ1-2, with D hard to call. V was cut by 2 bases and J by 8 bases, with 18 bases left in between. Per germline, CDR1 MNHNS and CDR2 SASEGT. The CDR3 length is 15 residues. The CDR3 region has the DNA TGTGCCAGCAGTGAAAGCGGCAGGACTGGTGAGGGCTACACCTTC. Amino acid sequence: CASSESGRTGEGYTF.

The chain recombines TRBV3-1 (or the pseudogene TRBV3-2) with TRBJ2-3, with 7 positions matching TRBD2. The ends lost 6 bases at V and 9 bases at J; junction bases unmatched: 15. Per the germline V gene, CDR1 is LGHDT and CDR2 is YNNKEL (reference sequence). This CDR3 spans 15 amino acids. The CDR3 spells CASRLSGEASGTQYF. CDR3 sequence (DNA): TGTGCCAGCAGGCTAAGCGGGGAGGCCTCTGGGACGCAGTATTTT.

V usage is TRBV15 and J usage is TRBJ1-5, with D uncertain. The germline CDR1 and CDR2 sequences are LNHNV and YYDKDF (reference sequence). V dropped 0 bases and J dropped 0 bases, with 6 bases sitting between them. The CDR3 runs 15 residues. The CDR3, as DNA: TGTGCCACCAGCAGAGATAGAGGTAGCAATCAGCCCCAGCATTTT. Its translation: CATSRDRGSNQPQHF.

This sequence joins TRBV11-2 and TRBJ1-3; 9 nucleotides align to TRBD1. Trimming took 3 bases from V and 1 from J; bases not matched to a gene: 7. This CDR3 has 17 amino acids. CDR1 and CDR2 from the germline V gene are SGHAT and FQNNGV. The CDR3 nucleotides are TGTGCCAGCAGCTTTACGAGAGACAGGGGGTCTGGAAACACCATATATTTT. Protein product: CASSFTRDRGSGNTIYF.

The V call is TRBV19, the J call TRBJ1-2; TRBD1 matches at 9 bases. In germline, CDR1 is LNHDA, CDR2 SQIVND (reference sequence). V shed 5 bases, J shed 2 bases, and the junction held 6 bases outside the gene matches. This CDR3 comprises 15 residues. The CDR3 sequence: CASSLTGTGNYGYTF. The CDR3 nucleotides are TGTGCCAGTAGTCTAACCGGGACAGGGAACTATGGCTACACCTTC.

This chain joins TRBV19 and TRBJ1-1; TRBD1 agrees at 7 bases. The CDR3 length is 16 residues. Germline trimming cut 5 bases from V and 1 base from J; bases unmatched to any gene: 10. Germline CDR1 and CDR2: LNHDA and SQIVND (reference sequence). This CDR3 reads CASSSGRGRGNTEAFF. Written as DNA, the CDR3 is TGTGCCAGTAGTTCCGGGAGGGGGCGCGGGAACACTGAAGCTTTCTTT.

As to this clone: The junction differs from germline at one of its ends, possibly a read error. CDR3 in DNA: TGTGCTAGCAGCGCGGGACTTTACAATGAGCAGTTCTTC. Protein: CASSAGLYNEQFF. The chain is built from TRBV7-7 and TRBJ2-1, with D perhaps matching TRBD2 (6 bases). This CDR3 spans 13 amino acids. From germline, CDR1 is SSHAT and CDR2 FNYEAQ (reference sequence).

The CDR3 nucleotides read TGTGCCAGCAGCTTAGCGGGACAGAGAATACACGAGCAGTACTTC. Translating it yields CASSLAGQRIHEQYF. The chain joins TRBV11-2 to TRBJ2-7; 7 bases fit TRBD1. CDR3 length: 15 residues. The ends lost 1 base at V and 5 bases at J; junction bases unmatched: 8. Germline V gives CDR1 SGHAT, CDR2 FQNNGV.

Here the CDR3 reads CASSRGKESEQYF. Written as DNA, the CDR3 is TGTGCCAGCTCACGGGGCAAGGAAAGCGAGCAGTACTTC. The chain recombines TRBV18 with TRBJ2-7; D is perhaps TRBD1 (5 bases). CDR1 and CDR2 from the germline V gene are KGHSH and LQKENI. The CDR3 loop spans 13 amino acids. Between the trimmed V and J ends, which lost 4 bases and 6 bases, there was a span of 13 bases. Full variable domain (outside the CDR3, taken from reference TRBV18 and TRBJ2-7): NAGVMQNPRHLVRRRGQEARLRCSPMKGHSHVYWYRQLPEEGLKFMVYLQKENIIDESGMPKERFSAEFPKEGPSILRIQQVVRGDSAAYFCASSRGKESEQYFGPGTRLTVT.

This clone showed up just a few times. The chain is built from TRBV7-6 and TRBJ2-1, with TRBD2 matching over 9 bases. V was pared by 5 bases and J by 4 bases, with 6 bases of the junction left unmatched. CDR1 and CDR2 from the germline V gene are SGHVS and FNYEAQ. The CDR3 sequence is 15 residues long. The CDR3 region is CASSVIAGEYNEQFF. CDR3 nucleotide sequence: TGTGCCAGCAGCGTAATAGCGGGGGAGTACAATGAGCAGTTCTTC.

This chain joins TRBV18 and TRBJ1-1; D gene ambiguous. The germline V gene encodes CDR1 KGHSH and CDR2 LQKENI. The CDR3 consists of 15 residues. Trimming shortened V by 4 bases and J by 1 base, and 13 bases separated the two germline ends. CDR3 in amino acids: CASSQRGLPNTEAFF. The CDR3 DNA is TGTGCCAGCTCACAAAGAGGGCTCCCGAACACTGAAGCTTTCTTT.

The CDR3 sequence is CASSTGTDHTGELFF. CDR3 sequence (DNA): TGTGCCAGCAGCACCGGGACAGACCACACCGGGGAGCTGTTTTTT. The J gene is TRBJ2-2, the V gene TRBV7-9, with 7 bases lining up with TRBD1. Trimming at V came to 5 bases and at J to 3 bases, leaving 6 bases not matched to a gene. CDR1 and CDR2 from the germline V gene are SEHNR and FQNEAQ (reference sequence). The CDR3 totals 15 residues.

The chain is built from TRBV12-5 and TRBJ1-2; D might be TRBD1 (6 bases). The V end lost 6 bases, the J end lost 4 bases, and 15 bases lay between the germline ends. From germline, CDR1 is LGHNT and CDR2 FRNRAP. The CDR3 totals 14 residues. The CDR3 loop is CASGRSGVRYGYTF. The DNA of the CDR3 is TGTGCTAGTGGCCGATCAGGGGTTCGCTATGGCTACACCTTC.

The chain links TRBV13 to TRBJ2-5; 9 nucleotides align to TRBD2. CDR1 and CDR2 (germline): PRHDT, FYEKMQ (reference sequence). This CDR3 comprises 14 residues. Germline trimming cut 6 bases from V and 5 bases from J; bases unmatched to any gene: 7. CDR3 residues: CASRFSGGGETQYF. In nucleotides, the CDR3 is TGTGCCAGCAGATTTAGCGGGGGTGGGGAGACCCAGTACTTC.

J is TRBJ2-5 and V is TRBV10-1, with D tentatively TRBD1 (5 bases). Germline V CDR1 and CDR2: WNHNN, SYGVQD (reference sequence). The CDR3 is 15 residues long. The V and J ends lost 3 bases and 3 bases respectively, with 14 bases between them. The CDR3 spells CASSDGSAGKETQYF. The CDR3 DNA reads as TGCGCCAGCAGTGATGGGTCGGCAGGGAAAGAGACCCAGTACTTC.

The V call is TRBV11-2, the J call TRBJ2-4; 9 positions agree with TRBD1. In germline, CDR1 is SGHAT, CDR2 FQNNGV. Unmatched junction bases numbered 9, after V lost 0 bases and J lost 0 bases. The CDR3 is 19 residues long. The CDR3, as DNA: TGTGCCAGCAGCTTAGAGGGGGGACAGGGTAAACTAGCCAAAAACATTCAGTACTTC. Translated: CASSLEGGQGKLAKNIQYF.

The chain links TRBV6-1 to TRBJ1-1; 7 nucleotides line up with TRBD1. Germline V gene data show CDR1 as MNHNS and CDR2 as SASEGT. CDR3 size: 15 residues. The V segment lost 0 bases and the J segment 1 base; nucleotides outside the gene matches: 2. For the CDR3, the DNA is TGTGCCAGCAGTGAAGCCCGGACAGGGAACACTGAAGCTTTCTTT. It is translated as CASSEARTGNTEAFF.

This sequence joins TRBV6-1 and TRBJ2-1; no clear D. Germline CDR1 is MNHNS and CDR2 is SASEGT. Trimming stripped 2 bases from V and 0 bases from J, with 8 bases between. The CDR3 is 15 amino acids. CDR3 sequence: CASSEPRSSYNEQFF. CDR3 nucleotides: TGTGCCAGCAGTGAACCCCGGAGCTCCTACAATGAGCAGTTCTTC.

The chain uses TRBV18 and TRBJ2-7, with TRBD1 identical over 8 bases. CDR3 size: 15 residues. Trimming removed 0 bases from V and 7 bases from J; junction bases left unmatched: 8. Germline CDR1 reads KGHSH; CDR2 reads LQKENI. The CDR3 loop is CASSPPSTGVWEQYF. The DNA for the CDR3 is TGTGCCAGCTCACCACCGTCGACAGGGGTCTGGGAGCAGTACTTC.

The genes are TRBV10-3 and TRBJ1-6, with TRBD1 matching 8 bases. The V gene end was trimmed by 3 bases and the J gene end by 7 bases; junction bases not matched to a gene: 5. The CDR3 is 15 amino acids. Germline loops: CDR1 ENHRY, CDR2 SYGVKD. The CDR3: CAISDRGPFNSPLHF. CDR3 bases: TGTGCCATCAGTGACAGGGGGCCATTCAATTCACCCCTCCACTTT.

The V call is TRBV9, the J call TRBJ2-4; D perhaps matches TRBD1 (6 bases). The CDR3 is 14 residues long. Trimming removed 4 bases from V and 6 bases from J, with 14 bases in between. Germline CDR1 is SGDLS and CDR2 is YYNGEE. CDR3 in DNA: TGTGCCAGCAGCACCACAGGGACCAGAAACATTCAGTACTTC. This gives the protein CASSTTGTRNIQYF.

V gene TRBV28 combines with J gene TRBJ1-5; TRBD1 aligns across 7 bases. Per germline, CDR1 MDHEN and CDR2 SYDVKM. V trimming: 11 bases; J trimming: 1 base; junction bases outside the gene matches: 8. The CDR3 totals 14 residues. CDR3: CAVHRGQSNQPQHF. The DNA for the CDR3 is TGTGCCGTGCATCGGGGACAGAGCAATCAGCCCCAGCATTTT.